One sample yielded the 8 T cell receptor beta chains listed below, sequenced in a study of early T cells in non-severe SARS-CoV-2 infection. Each CDR3 protein is one row after TCRdb ran MiXCR on the 5' RACE reads. This table holds 35,000 to 55,000 distinct CDR3 sequences, roughly 23% found once. The specimen comprised whole blood, sampled at baseline. Source of these receptors: an adult who was a healthcare worker with PCR-confirmed SARS-CoV-2 infection or an uninfected control (not recorded which).

The J gene is TRBJ1-2, the V gene TRBV6-2 or TRBV6-3, with D perhaps TRBD1 (5 bases). The CDR3 length is 12 residues. The V end was cut by 5 bases, the J end by 8 bases, with 12 bases between. The germline V gene has CDR1 MNHEY and CDR2 SVGEGT. CDR3 nucleotides: TGTGCCAGCAGTGTGACAGCCGAGGGCTACACCTTC. Translating gives CASSVTAEGYTF.

The rearrangement joins TRBV12-3 or TRBV12-4 to TRBJ1-5; possible D gene TRBD1, 6 bases. V was trimmed by 3 bases and J by 0 bases, leaving 12 bases between them. The CDR3 covers 16 residues. CDR3 residues: CASSFSGAGSNQPQHF. The CDR3 DNA reads as TGTGCCAGCAGTTTTTCAGGGGCTGGTAGCAATCAGCCCCAGCATTTT.

The chain couples TRBV12-3 or TRBV12-4 to TRBJ2-3; 8 bases agree with TRBD2. The V gene end was trimmed by 3 bases and the J gene end by 3 bases; junction bases not matched to a gene: 11. The CDR3 has 17 residues. The CDR3 DNA reads as TGTGCCAGCAGTTTTTATAGCGGGGACGATGGTACAGATACGCAGTATTTT. Amino acids: CASSFYSGDDGTDTQYF.

This chain uses TRBV11-2 with TRBJ1-1; TRBD1 aligns across 9 bases. CDR3 length: 12 residues. Germline V gene sequence: CDR1 SGHAT, CDR2 FQNNGV. Losses at the gene ends were 3 bases for V and 7 bases for J; bases not matched to a gene: 0. The CDR3 coding sequence is TGTGCCAGCAGCTTGGACAGGGGTGAAGCTTTCTTT. This codes for CASSLDRGEAFF.

This clonotype was observed a handful of times. The chain uses TRBV4-3 and TRBJ1-1; a possible D gene is TRBD1 (5 bases). Germline V gene lookup returns CDR1 LGHNA and CDR2 YSLEER. Trimming left V 1 base short and J 4 bases short, with 19 bases between. The CDR3 loop spans 17 amino acids. CDR3 sequence reads: CASSQASLSWGGTEAFF. CDR3 sequence (DNA): TGCGCCAGCAGCCAAGCAAGCCTGTCCTGGGGGGGCACTGAAGCTTTCTTT.

This sequence joins TRBV5-4 and TRBJ1-2, with 12 bases identical to TRBD1. The J segment lost 7 bases and the V segment lost 4 bases, leaving 8 bases of the junction unmatched. This CDR3 region has 15 residues. CDR1 and CDR2 from the germline V gene are SGHNT and YYREEE (reference sequence). This CDR3 reads CASSISGTGGSGYTF. The CDR3 DNA follows: TGTGCCAGCAGCATTTCCGGGACAGGGGGCTCTGGCTACACCTTC.

The chain employs TRBV7-2 and TRBJ2-7, with D perhaps assigned TRBD1 or TRBD2 (5 bases each). V lost 7 bases, J lost 3 bases, and 13 bases lay in between. From germline, CDR1 is SGHTA and CDR2 FQGNSA. The CDR3 runs to 13 residues. CDR3 nucleotides: TGTGCCAGCACCGAGGGGAGCGTCTACGAGCAGTACTTC. Translating it yields CASTEGSVYEQYF.

This chain joins TRBV15 and TRBJ1-3, with a tentative D call TRBD1 (5 bases). Germline V gives CDR1 LNHNV, CDR2 YYDKDF (reference sequence). The V end was cut by 0 bases, the J end by 3 bases, with 9 bases between. The CDR3 runs to 15 residues. CDR3 amino acids: CATSRDWGYGNTIYF. The CDR3 DNA sequence: TGTGCCACCAGCAGAGATTGGGGGTATGGAAACACCATATATTTT.